The source of this T cell receptor beta chain is a study of cytotoxic CD8 clonotypes in ibrutinib-treated CLL. CDR1 and CDR2 (germline): SGHDT, YYEEEE. The V end was cut by 1 base, the J end by 1 base, with 13 bases between. The CDR3 runs to 16 residues. Only in-frame clones appear in the TCRdb table, and some are missing; sequencing was by immunoSEQ multiplex PCR. The sample contains about 44,000 clones, 60% to 75% of which appear only once. Sample: PBMCs, taken after 12 months of ibrutinib treatment. The rearrangement links TRBV5-6 to TRBJ2-3; a possible D gene is TRBD1 (6 bases). This clonotype originated in a human donor with chronic lymphocytic leukemia. In DNA form, the CDR3 reads TGTGCCAGCAGCTTGTCCACAGGGACCGGCACAGATACGCAGTATTTT. Translated, it gives CASSLSTGTGTDTQYF.